One and the same sample provided the 14 T cell receptor beta chains below, sequenced in a study of T cell responses to AZD1222 COVID-19 vaccine. Here immunoSEQ multiplex PCR was the method, and the copy in TCRdb shows in-frame clones only, minus some. The sample has 150,000 to 200,000 clones; 94% are singletons. Sequencing used peripheral blood, obtained on day 0 of AZD1222 vaccination. The receptors here all came from an adult in good health.

With regard to this clone: One junction end disagrees with the germline gene, perhaps due to a read error. This chain connects TRBV5-6 to TRBJ2-5; 7 positions agree with TRBD2. Looked up from germline, CDR1 is SGHDT and CDR2 is YYEEEE. The CDR3 runs 14 residues. CDR3 residues: CASTLGGLEKTQYF. The CDR3 bases are TGTGCCAGCACCTTGGGAGGGTTGGAAAAGACCCAGTACTTC.

The rearrangement links TRBV4-1 to TRBJ2-5; D unclear. Germline assignment: CDR1 MGHRA and CDR2 YSYEKL. There are 16 residues in the CDR3. Trimming removed 0 bases from V and 1 base from J, with 12 bases in between. The CDR3 region has the DNA TGCGCCAGCAGCCAAGACCGAAAGGGATTCCAAGAGACCCAGTACTTC. It yields the protein CASSQDRKGFQETQYF.

The gene calls are TRBV3-1 (or the pseudogene TRBV3-2) and TRBJ1-5; 7 nucleotides match TRBD1. After removal of 2 bases from V and 6 bases from J, the junction contained 4 bases not matched to a gene. The germline CDR1 and CDR2 sequences are LGHDT and YNNKEL (reference sequence). The CDR3 extends over 14 amino acids. The CDR3 loop is CASSQNRGGQPQHF. The CDR3 DNA reads as TGTGCCAGCAGCCAAAACAGGGGAGGTCAGCCCCAGCATTTT.

The V and J genes are TRBV3-1 (or the pseudogene TRBV3-2) and TRBJ2-1; tentatively, D is TRBD2 (6 bases). This CDR3 contains 13 residues. The V gene's germline CDR1 is LGHDT and CDR2 YNNKEL (reference sequence). The V end lost 2 bases, the J end lost 12 bases, and 14 bases lay between the germline ends. The CDR3 DNA reads TGTGCCAGCAGCCAAAGAGACGGAGGGTTGCAGTTCTTC. Protein: CASSQRDGGLQFF.

The rearrangement joins TRBV7-9 to TRBJ2-7; D perhaps matches TRBD2 (6 bases). From germline, CDR1 is SEHNR and CDR2 FQNEAQ (reference sequence). V was cut by 1 base and J by 4 bases, with 14 bases left in between. CDR3 length: 15 amino acids. The DNA of the CDR3 is TGTGCCAGCAGCTTAGAGGGCGGGACCCGGTACGAGCAGTACTTC. Its translation: CASSLEGGTRYEQYF.

The chain has TRBV7-2 and TRBJ2-7; 8 bases align to TRBD2. Per the germline V gene, CDR1 is SGHTA and CDR2 is FQGNSA. After removal of 2 bases from V and 3 bases from J, the junction contained 3 bases not matched to a gene. The CDR3 length is 14 residues. CDR3 DNA sequence: TGTGCCAGCAGCTTATTTAGCGGGGACTACGAGCAGTACTTC. It encodes CASSLFSGDYEQYF.

The chain recombines TRBV5-1 with TRBJ2-3; the match to TRBD2 covers 9 bases. The CDR3 has 15 amino acids. Germline trimming cut 5 bases from V and 2 bases from J; bases unmatched to any gene: 6. Per germline, CDR1 SGHRS and CDR2 YFSETQ. The CDR3 loop reads CASRLAGLYTDTQYF. The DNA of the CDR3 is TGCGCCAGCAGACTAGCGGGCCTCTACACAGATACGCAGTATTTT. Full variable domain (remainder filled in from reference TRBV5-1 and TRBJ2-3): KAGVTQTPRYLIKTRGQQVTLSCSPISGHRSVSWYQQTPGQGLQFLFEYFSETQRNKGNFPGRFSGRQFSNSRSEMNVSTLELGDSALYLCASRLAGLYTDTQYFGPGTRLTVL.

This clone was seen a single time. This rearrangement joins TRBV7-3 to TRBJ2-1; 12 bases are a match to TRBD2. The CDR3 loop spans 16 amino acids. Germline V gene sequence: CDR1 SGHTA, CDR2 FQGTGA. J gave up 7 bases and V 4 bases, and 8 bases lay outside the gene matches. The CDR3 region has the DNA TGTGCCAGCAGCTCCTCTACGACTAGCGGGAGTAATGAGCAGTTCTTC. Amino acid sequence: CASSSSTTSGSNEQFF. Variable domain in full (rest from reference TRBV7-3 and TRBJ2-1): GAGVSQTPSNKVTEKGKYVELRCDPISGHTALYWYRQSLGQGPEFLIYFQGTGAADDSGLPNDRFFAVRPEGSVSTLKIQRTERGDSAVYLCASSSSTTSGSNEQFFGPGTRLTVL.

The chain couples TRBV5-1 to TRBJ2-4; 16 positions agree with TRBD2. CDR3 length: 19 amino acids. With 4 bases clipped from V and 3 bases from J, the junction kept 10 bases outside the gene matches. From germline, CDR1 is SGHRS and CDR2 YFSETQ. The CDR3 loop is CASSRGLAGGPGDKNIQYF. The DNA for the CDR3 is TGCGCCAGCAGCCGGGGACTAGCGGGAGGGCCGGGGGACAAAAACATTCAGTACTTC.

The V call is TRBV5-1, the J call TRBJ2-5; TRBD2 matches 7 bases. The CDR3 spans 14 residues. With 4 bases clipped from V and 2 bases from J, the junction kept 5 bases outside the gene matches. Germline V gene lookup returns CDR1 SGHRS and CDR2 YFSETQ. The CDR3 DNA reads TGCGCCAGCAGCCGGTTCGGGGGGCAAGAGACCCAGTACTTC. The encoded protein is CASSRFGGQETQYF.

This sequence joins TRBV14 and TRBJ2-7; maybe TRBD2 (6 bases). Between the trimmed V and J ends, which lost 0 bases and 1 base, there was a span of 19 bases. Germline lookup yields CDR1 SGHDN and CDR2 FVKESK. This CDR3 spans 18 amino acids. The CDR3 sequence: CASSQDLAGGRVSYEQYF. The CDR3 DNA follows: TGTGCCAGCAGCCAAGATCTTGCCGGGGGAAGGGTGTCCTACGAGCAGTACTTC.

The chain couples TRBV5-6 to TRBJ1-1; D is uncertain. Germline V gene lookup returns CDR1 SGHDT and CDR2 YYEEEE. Between the trimmed V and J ends, which lost 4 bases and 3 bases, there was a span of 16 bases. The CDR3 length is 15 residues. The CDR3 DNA reads as TGTGCCAGCAGCGTCAGATTTCACCGGTACACTGAAGCTTTCTTT. Translation: CASSVRFHRYTEAFF.

The chain links TRBV5-1 to TRBJ2-7; D is possibly TRBD2 (5 bases). The CDR3 loop spans 15 amino acids. Trimming removed 0 bases from V and 3 bases from J, with 13 bases in between. Germline CDR1 reads SGHRS; CDR2 reads YFSETQ. The CDR3 is CASSLGTTSGYEQYF. The CDR3 DNA reads as TGCGCCAGCAGCTTGGGAACTACGAGCGGCTACGAGCAGTACTTC.

The V call is TRBV2, the J call TRBJ2-1; 9 positions agree with TRBD1. CDR1 SNHLY and CDR2 FYNNEI come from the germline V gene. The CDR3 totals 16 residues. After removal of 5 bases from V and 4 bases from J, the junction contained 9 bases not matched to a gene. In DNA form, the CDR3 reads TGTGCCAGCAGTAACCGACCGGGACAGGGTTACAATGAGCAGTTCTTC. Protein: CASSNRPGQGYNEQFF.